Following are 11 T cell receptor beta chains from one sample sequenced in a study of cytomegalovirus exposure and HLA in healthy donors. 13 Jbeta primers and 60 Vbeta primers were used for the PCR. TCRdb's table, derived via immunoSEQ multiplex PCR, lists solely in-frame clones and lacks some. The sample lists 150,000 to 200,000 clones, approximately 84% occurring once. Source material: PBMCs. The receptors were sampled from a boy between 10 and 17 years old in good health and CMV-seronegative.

The genes are TRBV29-1 and TRBJ2-7, with 7 positions matching TRBD2. Germline values: CDR1 SQVTM, CDR2 ANQGSEA. V dropped 1 base and J dropped 3; count of bases not matched to a gene: 9. This CDR3 has 15 amino acids. The CDR3 coding sequence is TGCAGCGTTGAAGTAGGTGGGAGGGCCTACTACGAGCAGTACTTC. Its translation is CSVEVGGRAYYEQYF.

The chain carries TRBV10-3 and TRBJ2-1, with 8 bases fitting TRBD2. Germline values: CDR1 ENHRY, CDR2 SYGVKD. This CDR3 is 15 amino acids long. The J segment lost 10 bases and the V segment lost 6 bases, leaving 14 bases of the junction unmatched. Here the CDR3 DNA reads TGTGCCATCAGAGACACTAGCGGCCCCTGGGGGGAGCAGTTCTTC. Amino acid sequence: CAIRDTSGPWGEQFF.

The CDR3 DNA follows: TGTGCCAGCATCTTTAGCACGGCCAGGGCGACCCAGTACTTC. This sequence encodes CASIFSTARATQYF. The chain uses TRBV6-6 and TRBJ2-5; tentatively, D is TRBD1 (5 bases). The germline V gene encodes CDR1 MNHNY and CDR2 SVGAGI (reference sequence). The CDR3 spans 14 residues. Trimming took off 7 bases at V and 7 bases at J, with 19 bases between the two ends.

The chain is built from TRBV7-9 and TRBJ1-5, with a possible D match to TRBD1 (6 bases). The CDR3 extends over 15 amino acids. Germline CDR1 reads SEHNR; CDR2 reads FQNEAQ (reference sequence). V lost 5 bases to trimming and J lost 0 bases, with 11 bases between them. Here the CDR3 reads CASSRTENSNQPQHF. CDR3 nucleotide sequence: TGTGCCAGCAGCCGGACAGAGAATAGCAATCAGCCCCAGCATTTT.

The chain recombines TRBV6-5 with TRBJ2-3; D is uncertain. Trimming left V 4 bases short and J 1 base short, with 15 bases between. CDR1 and CDR2 (germline): MNHEY, SVGAGI. The CDR3 sequence is 16 residues long. The CDR3 DNA reads TGTGCCAGCAGTTTGTCGAGGTATTCTGGCACAGATACGCAGTATTTT. This encodes CASSLSRYSGTDTQYF.

The chain carries TRBV2 and TRBJ2-7, with TRBD1 as a possible D gene (6 bases). V was clipped by 11 bases and J by 0 bases, with 11 bases between them. The CDR3 has 12 amino acids. The germline V gene has CDR1 SNHLY and CDR2 FYNNEI. Here the CDR3 reads CAARDNSYEQYF. The DNA of the CDR3 is TGTGCCGCCCGGGACAACTCCTACGAGCAGTACTTC.

J is TRBJ2-2 and V is TRBV4-1; 7 nucleotides align to TRBD1. Germline V CDR1 and CDR2: MGHRA, YSYEKL. V was pared by 2 bases and J by 0 bases, with 6 bases of the junction left unmatched. The CDR3 loop spans 17 amino acids. CDR3 sequence (DNA): TGCGCCAGCAGCCAAAAACAGGGGTACGCGAACACCGGGGAGCTGTTTTTT. Protein: CASSQKQGYANTGELFF.

The chain employs TRBV29-1 and TRBJ2-3, with D possibly matching TRBD2 (6 bases). CDR1 is SQVTM, CDR2 ANQGSEA, per germline. V shed 7 bases and J shed 4 bases, with 18 bases lying between them. This CDR3 is 14 amino acids long. CDR3 amino acids: CSALGGGGADTQYF. DNA for the CDR3: TGCAGCGCCCTGGGAGGAGGCGGCGCAGATACGCAGTATTTT.

The chain employs TRBV5-4 and TRBJ2-2; perhaps TRBD1 as D (6 bases). Trimming shortened V by 3 bases and J by 0 bases, and 9 bases separated the two germline ends. The CDR3 has 15 amino acids. Germline CDR1 and CDR2: SGHNT and YYREEE (reference sequence). The CDR3 region has the DNA TGTGCCAGCAGCTGGGGACACTCGAACACCGGGGAGCTGTTTTTT. This encodes CASSWGHSNTGELFF.

V gene TRBV5-1 combines with J gene TRBJ2-5; 8 nucleotides agree with TRBD2. Germline V gene data show CDR1 as SGHRS and CDR2 as YFSETQ. The junction had 8 bases not matched to a gene; V was cut back by 4 bases and J by 6 bases. The CDR3 extends over 14 amino acids. The CDR3 region has the DNA TGCGCCAGCAGCCCCTTGCGGGGGGCGAAGACCCAGTACTTC. Its translation is CASSPLRGAKTQYF.

The chain joins TRBV6-5 to TRBJ2-7; TRBD2 aligns across 9 bases. The V gene end was trimmed by 6 bases and the J gene end by 2 bases; junction bases not matched to a gene: 8. The CDR3 has 15 residues. The germline CDR1 and CDR2 sequences are MNHEY and SVGAGI. CDR3 amino acids: CASRGPAGGTYEQYF. The CDR3 bases are TGTGCCAGCAGAGGCCCGGCGGGGGGGACCTACGAGCAGTACTTC.